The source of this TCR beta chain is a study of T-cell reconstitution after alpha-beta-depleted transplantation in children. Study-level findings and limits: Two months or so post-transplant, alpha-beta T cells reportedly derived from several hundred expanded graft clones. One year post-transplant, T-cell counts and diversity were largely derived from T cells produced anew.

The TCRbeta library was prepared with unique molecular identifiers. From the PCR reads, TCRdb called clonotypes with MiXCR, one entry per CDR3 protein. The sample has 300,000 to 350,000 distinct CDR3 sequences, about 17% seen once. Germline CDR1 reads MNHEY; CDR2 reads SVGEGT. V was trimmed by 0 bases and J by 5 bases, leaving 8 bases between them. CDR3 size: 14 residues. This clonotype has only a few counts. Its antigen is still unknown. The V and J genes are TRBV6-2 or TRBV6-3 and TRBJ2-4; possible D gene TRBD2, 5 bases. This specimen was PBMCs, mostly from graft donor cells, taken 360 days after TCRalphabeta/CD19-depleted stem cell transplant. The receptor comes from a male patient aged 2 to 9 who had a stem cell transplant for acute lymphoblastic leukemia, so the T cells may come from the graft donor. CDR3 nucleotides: TGTGCCAGCAGTTACTCGAGGACTCAAAACATTCAGTACTTC. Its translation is CASSYSRTQNIQYF.